This is a list of T cell receptor beta chains from one sample in a study of cytomegalovirus exposure and HLA in healthy donors. Clones were read by immunoSEQ multiplex PCR, and TCRdb kept only the in-frame ones, dropping some. The sample carries over 100,000 clones, around 78% recorded once. Specimen: PBMCs. The receptors were gathered from a man aged 35 to 55 in good health and CMV-seronegative. The CDR3 runs from the conserved cysteine through the conserved F or W. The D gene is left open where the match is weak. Not every row has a clone size; where given, it reads once, few, many or a size class.

TRBV4-1	TRBJ2-3	-	-	CASSQDGADTQYF	TGCGCCAGCAGCCAAGATGGAGCAGATACGCAGTATTTT
TRBV7-9	TRBJ2-7	-	-	CASSLARDTSYEQYF	TGTGCCAGCAGCCTAGCCCGGGACACCTCCTACGAGCAGTACTTC
TRBV7-9	TRBJ2-7	TRBD2	-	CASSSAGAYEQYF	TGTGCCAGCAGCTCAGCGGGAGCCTACGAGCAGTACTTC
TRBV5-4	TRBJ1-4	-	-	CASSLAGSGEKLFF	TGTGCCAGCAGCTTGGCGGGGTCTGGTGAAAAACTGTTTTTT
TRBV5-1	TRBJ2-1	-	-	CASSEEGQTYNEQFF	TGCGCCAGCAGCGAGGAAGGACAGACCTACAATGAGCAGTTCTTC
TRBV2	TRBJ2-3	-	-	CASSELAGAVDTQYF	TGTGCCAGCAGTGAACTGGCAGGGGCGGTAGATACGCAGTATTTT
TRBV7-9	TRBJ1-2	-	-	CASSLTGYDYGYTF	TGTGCCAGCAGCTTAACAGGGTACGACTATGGCTACACCTTC
TRBV6-6	TRBJ1-6	TRBD1	few	CASNRGFDSPLHF	TGTGCCAGCAACAGGGGTTTTGATTCACCCCTCCACTTT
TRBV4-1	TRBJ1-5	-	-	CASSQDLTERPQHF	TGCGCCAGCAGCCAAGATCTGACAGAAAGGCCCCAGCATTTT
TRBV5-1	TRBJ1-1	-	-	CASSRQSNTEAFF	TGCGCCAGCAGCCGCCAGTCGAACACTGAAGCTTTCTTT
TRBV28	TRBJ1-6	-	-	CASSLSTGLGSYNSPLHF	TGTGCCAGCAGTTTATCGACAGGTCTGGGATCCTATAATTCACCCCTCCACTTT
TRBV29-1	TRBJ1-2	-	-	CSVHGIKESYGYTF	TGCAGCGTCCACGGGATTAAGGAGAGCTATGGCTACACCTTC
TRBV7-6	TRBJ2-2	-	-	CASSPPGLPGTGELFF	TGTGCCAGCAGCCCCCCGGGACTCCCTGGCACCGGGGAGCTGTTTTTT
TRBV9	TRBJ1-4	-	once	CASSSSPARNEKLFF	TGTGCCAGCAGCTCCAGTCCAGCCAGGAATGAAAAACTGTTTTTT
TRBV5-5	TRBJ2-7	TRBD2	once	CASSLVASGIYEQYF	TGTGCCAGCAGCTTGGTGGCTAGCGGGATCTACGAGCAGTACTTC
TRBV5-1	TRBJ1-2	TRBD1	-	CASNTGGYGYTF	TGCGCCAGCAATACAGGGGGCTATGGCTACACCTTC
TRBV5-1	TRBJ1-1	-	-	CASTGGNTEAFF	TGCGCCAGCACGGGGGGGAACACTGAAGCTTTCTTT
TRBV14	TRBJ2-3	-	-	CASSQTSRSRKYF	TGTGCCAGCAGCCAGACAAGTCGTTCACGGAAGTATTTT
TRBV19	TRBJ1-2	-	-	CASSIRGNGYTF	TGTGCCAGTAGTATAAGGGGGAATGGCTACACCTTC
TRBV11-3	TRBJ1-1	-	-	CASPQAPEAFF	TGTGCCAGCCCCCAGGCCCCCGAAGCTTTCTTT
TRBV27	TRBJ2-7	TRBD1	-	CASSLRGQGWNEQYF	TGTGCCAGCAGTCTACGGGGACAGGGTTGGAACGAGCAGTACTTC
TRBV4-3	TRBJ1-3	-	-	CASSQAPSSGNTIYF	TGCGCCAGCAGCCAAGCGCCGAGCTCTGGAAACACCATATATTTT
TRBV4-3	TRBJ2-5	-	-	CASSQDWAGQETQYF	TGCGCCAGCAGCCAAGACTGGGCAGGGCAAGAGACCCAGTACTTC
TRBV7-9	TRBJ1-4	-	-	CASSFGDGAGDEKLFF	-
TRBV2	TRBJ2-7	TRBD2	-	CAREGQRGYEQYF	TGTGCCAGAGAGGGTCAGCGGGGCTACGAGCAGTACTTC
TRBV6-1	TRBJ2-5	TRBD2	once	CASGGLAGVETQYF	TGTGCCAGCGGGGGACTAGCGGGAGTAGAGACCCAGTACTTC
TRBV6-5	TRBJ2-7	-	few	CASSSDSFSSYEQYF	TGTGCCAGCAGTTCGGACAGCTTCAGCTCCTACGAGCAGTACTTC
TRBV27	TRBJ2-5	TRBD2	-	CASSRWTSGQETQYF	TGTGCCAGCAGTAGATGGACTAGCGGGCAAGAGACCCAGTACTTC
TRBV9	TRBJ1-1	-	few	CASSESGMGGTEAFF	TGTGCCAGCAGCGAGTCAGGAATGGGGGGCACTGAAGCTTTCTTT
TRBV7-8	TRBJ1-1	TRBD1	-	CASSLAGTGGTEAFF	TGTGCCAGCAGCTTAGCCGGGACAGGGGGCACTGAAGCTTTCTTT
TRBV28	TRBJ2-7	-	-	CASSDAGYEQYF	TGTGCCAGCAGCGATGCGGGCTACGAGCAGTACTTC
TRBV25-1	TRBJ2-7	-	-	CASSGRDALEQYF	TGTGCCAGCAGTGGGAGGGACGCCCTTGAGCAGTACTTC
TRBV5-1	TRBJ1-2	TRBD1	-	CASSVEGQGADGYTF	TGCGCCAGCAGCGTTGAGGGACAGGGGGCGGATGGCTACACCTTC
TRBV9	TRBJ2-3	TRBD1	once	CASSASGTETTDTQYF	TGTGCCAGCAGCGCCTCAGGGACAGAGACCACAGATACGCAGTATTTT
TRBV7-3	TRBJ2-5	-	-	CASSLTHGGQETQYF	TGTGCCAGCAGCTTAACTCACGGCGGTCAAGAGACCCAGTACTTC
TRBV19	TRBJ2-5	TRBD1	-	CASSNRGKRTQYF	TGTGCCAGTAGTAACAGGGGTAAGAGAACCCAGTACTTC
TRBV5-4	TRBJ2-3	TRBD2	-	CASSLRTSGVDTQYF	TGTGCCAGCAGCCTCCGGACTAGCGGGGTAGATACGCAGTATTTT
TRBV19	TRBJ2-5	-	-	CASGVLGETQYF	TGTGCCAGCGGGGTCCTGGGAGAGACCCAGTACTTC
TRBV10-3	TRBJ2-1	-	-	CAISEGGEQFF	TGTGCCATCAGTGAGGGAGGGGAGCAGTTCTTC
TRBV27	TRBJ2-2	TRBD2	-	CASRRLAGSGELFF	TGTGCCAGCAGAAGACTAGCGGGGAGTGGGGAGTTGTTTTTT
TRBV7-9	TRBJ2-2	TRBD1	once	CSSSLQGGETGELFF	TGTTCCAGCAGCCTTCAAGGGGGCGAGACCGGGGAGCTGTTTTTT
TRBV19	TRBJ1-1	TRBD1	-	CASSNRGLVTEAFF	TGTGCCAGTAGTAACAGGGGGCTGGTCACTGAAGCTTTCTTT
TRBV25-1	TRBJ2-2	-	-	CASSPDSRIGELFF	TGTGCCAGCAGCCCAGACTCGAGAATCGGGGAGCTGTTTTTT
TRBV28	TRBJ2-3	-	-	CASSPGLQQSTDTQYF	TGTGCCAGCAGCCCGGGACTCCAACAAAGCACAGATACGCAGTATTTT
TRBV9	TRBJ2-1	-	-	CASSGGQDAGVEQFF	TGTGCCAGCAGCGGGGGACAGGACGCGGGGGTTGAGCAGTTCTTC
TRBV5-5	TRBJ2-7	TRBD1	-	CASSREQGSSYEQYF	TGTGCCAGCAGCCGGGAACAGGGGAGCTCCTACGAGCAGTACTTC
TRBV11-2	TRBJ1-1	-	few	CASSFGQNTEAFF	TGTGCCAGCAGCTTTGGCCAGAACACTGAAGCTTTCTTT
TRBV7-2	TRBJ2-7	TRBD2	-	CASSLASGSSYEQYF	TGTGCCAGCAGCTTGGCTAGCGGGAGCTCCTACGAGCAGTACTTC
TRBV12-1	TRBJ1-4	-	-	CASSSTRSGDRVRANEKLFF	TGTGCCAGCAGCTCCACAAGAAGCGGGGACAGGGTAAGGGCTAATGAAAAACTGTTTTTT
TRBV7-6	TRBJ2-2	TRBD2	few	CASSFMGLAGTGELFF	TGTGCCAGCAGCTTCATGGGACTAGCGGGCACCGGGGAGCTGTTTTTT
TRBV28	TRBJ2-1	-	-	CASSPGGRLHEQFF	TGTGCCAGCAGCCCGGGGGGCCGACTTCATGAGCAGTTCTTC
TRBV6-1	TRBJ2-7	TRBD1	-	CASSEVLGQGAVEQYF	TGTGCCAGCAGTGAAGTATTGGGACAGGGGGCTGTCGAGCAGTACTTC
TRBV6-5	TRBJ2-1	TRBD1	few	CASFTGETNNEQFF	TGTGCCAGCTTCACAGGGGAAACGAACAATGAGCAGTTCTTC
TRBV27	TRBJ1-2	TRBD1	-	CASRQGQGARSVGGYTF	TGTGCCAGCAGACAGGGACAGGGGGCCCGGTCAGTCGGCGGCTACACCTTC
TRBV6-1	TRBJ1-1	-	-	CAHRELTEAFF	TGTGCCCACCGCGAGTTAACTGAAGCTTTCTTT